The rows below give T cell receptor beta chains drawn from one sample of a study of patients and donors after allogeneic stem cell transplantation. TCRdb redid the calling of the RT-PCR reads with MiXCR, one entry per CDR3 protein. This table holds about 200,000 distinct CDR3 sequences, more than 35% found once. The sample was blood, either unsorted or a sorted T cell fraction (not recorded which). These receptor sequences come from a human donor who was either an allogeneic HSCT recipient or a stem cell or donor lymphocyte infusion donor (not recorded which). It is not recorded whose cells these are; they may come from a transplant donor. The CDR3 runs from the conserved cysteine through the conserved F or W. A D gene is named only where the DNA matches it firmly. A row's size may be missing; if present it is once, few, many or a size class.

d_gene: NA
v_gene: TRBV2
j_gene: TRBJ1-5
abundance: NA
CDR3aa: CASTETWGAWQPQHF
CDR3nt: TGTGCCAGCACTGAGACTTGGGGGGCTTGGCAGCCCCAGCATTTT

d_gene: NA
v_gene: TRBV24-1
j_gene: TRBJ2-2
abundance: once
CDR3aa: CATSDRNTGELFF
CDR3nt: TGTGCCACCAGTGACCGAAACACCGGGGAGCTGTTTTTT

d_gene: NA
v_gene: TRBV29-1
j_gene: TRBJ2-3
abundance: NA
CDR3aa: CSVTPSNTDTQYF
CDR3nt: TGCAGCGTTACGCCCTCGAACACAGATACGCAGTATTTT

d_gene: NA
v_gene: TRBV5-6
j_gene: TRBJ1-1
abundance: few
CDR3aa: CASSRDWGSEAFF
CDR3nt: TGTGCCAGCAGCCGTGATTGGGGTTCTGAAGCTTTCTTT

d_gene: NA
v_gene: TRBV29-1
j_gene: TRBJ1-2
abundance: many
CDR3aa: CSGLDSYGYTF
CDR3nt: TGCAGCGGCCTTGACAGTTATGGCTACACCTTC

d_gene: TRBD1
v_gene: TRBV4-1
j_gene: TRBJ1-1
abundance: NA
CDR3aa: CASSQPGQGHANTEAFF
CDR3nt: TGCGCCAGCAGCCAGCCGGGACAGGGGCACGCGAACACTGAAGCTTTCTTT

d_gene: NA
v_gene: TRBV12-3/TRBV12-4
j_gene: TRBJ1-2
abundance: NA
CDR3aa: CASSYDLYGYTF
CDR3nt: TGTGCCAGCAGTTACGACCTCTATGGCTACACCTTC

d_gene: TRBD1
v_gene: TRBV10-3
j_gene: TRBJ1-5
abundance: NA
CDR3aa: CAIGDSSQPQHF
CDR3nt: TGTGCCATCGGGGACAGTTCCCAGCCCCAGCATTTT

d_gene: TRBD2
v_gene: TRBV6-5
j_gene: TRBJ2-1
abundance: few
CDR3aa: CASSKRGGAAFNEQFF
CDR3nt: TGTGCCAGCAGTAAGCGGGGGGGCGCAGCCTTCAATGAGCAGTTCTTC

d_gene: NA
v_gene: TRBV4-2
j_gene: TRBJ1-1
abundance: NA
CDR3aa: CASSQGQDYGTEAFF
CDR3nt: TGTGCCAGCAGCCAGGGGCAGGATTATGGCACTGAAGCTTTCTTT

d_gene: TRBD1
v_gene: TRBV2
j_gene: TRBJ2-1
abundance: NA
CDR3aa: CASRGDSPSYNEQFF
CDR3nt: TGTGCCAGCAGGGGGGACAGCCCCTCCTACAATGAGCAGTTCTTC